Below, 17 T cell receptor beta chains from the same sample are listed, as sequenced in a study of blood T cell repertoires in COVID-19. The method was immunoSEQ multiplex PCR; TCRdb's version includes in-frame clones alone and lacks a portion of them. The table includes roughly 140,000 clones, 65% to 90% detected once. The sample taken for sequencing was peripheral blood. Receptor source: a man between 65 and 79 years old with acute or convalescent COVID-19.

The chain couples TRBV5-1 to TRBJ2-7, with 11 bases lining up with TRBD1. The trim removed 4 bases at V and 2 bases at J, leaving 2 bases unmatched. The germline CDR1 and CDR2 sequences are SGHRS and YFSETQ. The length of the CDR3 is 14 residues. CDR3 sequence reads: CASSPDRGPYEQYF. The CDR3 nucleotides are TGCGCCAGCAGCCCGGACAGGGGGCCCTACGAGCAGTACTTC.

This clone was seen many times. The chain couples TRBV5-1 to TRBJ2-2; D unclear. This CDR3 comprises 15 residues. Germline V gives CDR1 SGHRS, CDR2 YFSETQ. V shed 0 bases and J shed 0 bases, with 6 bases lying between them. The CDR3 loop is CASSLGSTNTGELFF. Written as DNA, the CDR3 is TGCGCCAGCAGCTTGGGTTCCACGAACACCGGGGAGCTGTTTTTT.

This clone was counted only a few times. V and J are TRBV6-6 and TRBJ1-1; a possible D gene is TRBD1 (5 bases). Trimming shortened V by 0 bases and J by 7 bases, and 12 bases separated the two germline ends. The CDR3 totals 14 residues. The V gene's germline CDR1 is MNHNY and CDR2 SVGAGI (reference sequence). The CDR3 loop is CASSYSMGGGEAFF. In DNA, the CDR3 is TGTGCCAGCAGTTACTCGATGGGGGGAGGTGAAGCTTTCTTT.

The chain joins TRBV5-1 to TRBJ2-1, with 10 bases that match TRBD1. CDR1 is SGHRS and CDR2 is YFSETQ in the germline V gene. CDR3 size: 15 residues. Trimming at V came to 4 bases and at J to 8 bases, leaving 9 bases not matched to a gene. The CDR3 nucleotides read TGCGCCAGCAGCCGGGGGGGACAGGGGTTCCATGAGCAGTTCTTC. Translated, it gives CASSRGGQGFHEQFF.

This clone was detected only a few times. The rearrangement links TRBV2 to TRBJ1-2; D is perhaps TRBD1 (6 bases). V lost 0 bases, J lost 4 bases, and 15 bases lay in between. CDR1 and CDR2 from the germline V gene are SNHLY and FYNNEI. The CDR3 covers 16 residues. The CDR3 loop reads CASSEARQALLYGYTF. CDR3 bases: TGTGCCAGCAGTGAAGCAAGACAGGCTCTGCTCTATGGCTACACCTTC.

This chain links TRBV7-3 with TRBJ2-1; 8 bases are a match to TRBD2. CDR1 and CDR2 from the germline V gene are SGHTA and FQGTGA. The J segment lost 7 bases and the V segment lost 4 bases, leaving 3 bases of the junction unmatched. This CDR3 region has 13 residues. CDR3 loop: CASSSSGGNEQFF. The CDR3 region has the DNA TGTGCCAGCAGCTCCTCGGGGGGGAATGAGCAGTTCTTC. Complete variable domain (other parts from reference TRBV7-3 and TRBJ2-1): GAGVSQTPSNKVTEKGKYVELRCDPISGHTALYWYRQSLGQGPEFLIYFQGTGAADDSGLPNDRFFAVRPEGSVSTLKIQRTERGDSAVYLCASSSSGGNEQFFGPGTRLTVL.

The genes are TRBV6-2 or TRBV6-3 and TRBJ2-2; the match to TRBD2 covers 13 bases. The CDR3 loop spans 17 amino acids. Trimming took 5 bases from V and 2 from J; bases not matched to a gene: 5. Germline V gene sequence: CDR1 MNHEY, CDR2 SVGEGT. DNA for the CDR3: TGTGCCAGCAGTGGACTAGCGGGAGCTATCAACACCGGGGAGCTGTTTTTT. Translated, it gives CASSGLAGAINTGELFF.

This chain uses TRBV5-5 with TRBJ2-5; D is perhaps TRBD1 (6 bases). Germline-derived CDR1 and CDR2 are SGHKS and YYEKEE (reference sequence). Trimming pared 4 bases from V and 4 bases from J, leaving 14 bases between. The CDR3 covers 14 residues. This CDR3 is CASSQLQGLETQYF. The CDR3 DNA follows: TGTGCCAGCAGCCAACTTCAGGGGCTAGAGACCCAGTACTTC.

J is TRBJ1-2 and V is TRBV11-2; 8 positions agree with TRBD1. Trimming removed 4 bases from V and 1 base from J; junction bases left unmatched: 14. The CDR3 spans 18 residues. Germline assignment: CDR1 SGHAT and CDR2 FQNNGV. The CDR3 protein is CASSSSRTGNTINYGYTF. Here the CDR3 DNA reads TGTGCCAGCAGCTCTAGCCGGACAGGGAATACTATTAACTATGGCTACACCTTC. The complete variable domain, with remaining parts taken from reference TRBV11-2 and TRBJ1-2, reads EAGVAQSPRYKIIEKRQSVAFWCNPISGHATLYWYQQILGQGPKLLIQFQNNGVVDDSQLPKDRFSAERLKGVDSTLKIQPAKLEDSAVYLCASSSSRTGNTINYGYTFGSGTRLTVV.

The chain recombines TRBV18 with TRBJ2-5; TRBD1 matches 10 bases. The germline V gene encodes CDR1 KGHSH and CDR2 LQKENI. V dropped 3 bases and J dropped 5; count of bases not matched to a gene: 9. This CDR3 has 16 residues. CDR3 residues: CASSPRDRGRRETQYF. As DNA, the CDR3 is TGTGCCAGCTCACCCCGGGACAGGGGTCGGAGGGAGACCCAGTACTTC. Drawing the rest from reference TRBV18 and TRBJ2-5, the complete variable domain is NAGVMQNPRHLVRRRGQEARLRCSPMKGHSHVYWYRQLPEEGLKFMVYLQKENIIDESGMPKERFSAEFPKEGPSILRIQQVVRGDSAAYFCASSPRDRGRRETQYFGPGTRLLVL.

The J gene is TRBJ2-7, the V gene TRBV7-9; 10 bases are shared with TRBD2. Germline V CDR1 and CDR2: SEHNR, FQNEAQ (reference sequence). The junction had 7 bases not matched to a gene; V was cut back by 5 bases and J by 3 bases. CDR3 length: 15 amino acids. Written as DNA, the CDR3 is TGTGCCAGCAGCCCTCTTAGCGGGAGGTTCTACGAGCAGTACTTC. This codes for CASSPLSGRFYEQYF.

This chain uses TRBV6-6 with TRBJ1-1, with TRBD1 matching over 7 bases. The germline CDR1 and CDR2 sequences are MNHNY and SVGAGI (reference sequence). The CDR3 spans 15 residues. J lost 4 bases, V lost 6 bases, and 11 bases had no gene match. CDR3 in amino acids: CASSQDRAVGTEAFF. The CDR3 region has the DNA TGTGCCAGCAGCCAAGACAGGGCAGTTGGCACTGAAGCTTTCTTT.

The V and J genes are TRBV4-3 and TRBJ2-2; D possibly corresponds to TRBD1 (6 bases). Per the germline V gene, CDR1 is LGHNA and CDR2 is YSLEER. V was shortened by 5 bases and J by 4 bases, with 14 bases between the two germline ends. CDR3 size: 15 residues. CDR3: CASSYHPDSTGELFF. The CDR3 DNA follows: TGCGCCAGCAGCTACCACCCGGACAGCACCGGGGAGCTGTTTTTT.

The genes are TRBV6-5 and TRBJ2-1, with D possibly being TRBD2 (7 bases). Looked up from germline, CDR1 is MNHEY and CDR2 is SVGAGI. The CDR3 totals 15 residues. Trimming stripped 8 bases from V and 2 bases from J, with 16 bases between. CDR3 bases: TGTGCCAGCCCGAGGGGGGGGGTACCCTACAATGAGCAGTTCTTC. Translating it yields CASPRGGVPYNEQFF.

In its sample, this clone was seen a few times. The V and J genes are TRBV7-2 and TRBJ2-7; 8 bases map to TRBD1. The trim removed 5 bases at V and 1 base at J, leaving 7 bases unmatched. CDR3 length: 15 amino acids. CDR1 is SGHTA, CDR2 FQGNSA, per germline. The CDR3 here is CASSPTGASSYEQYF. For the CDR3, the DNA is TGTGCCAGCAGCCCGACAGGGGCTTCTTCCTACGAGCAGTACTTC.

J is TRBJ1-1 and V is TRBV19, with TRBD1 identical over 8 bases. V shed 0 bases and J 0 bases; nucleotides not matched to a gene: 12. The CDR3 extends over 19 amino acids. Germline V gene lookup returns CDR1 LNHDA and CDR2 SQIVND (reference sequence). DNA for the CDR3: TGTGCCAGTAGTATAGATCTCGGGACAGGACCCCTCATGAACACTGAAGCTTTCTTT. Protein: CASSIDLGTGPLMNTEAFF.

V is TRBV7-8 and J is TRBJ1-4; D is unclear. Trimming removed 1 base from V and 8 bases from J, with 11 bases in between. This CDR3 has 14 amino acids. Germline V gene lookup returns CDR1 SGHVS and CDR2 FQNEAQ. The DNA for the CDR3 is TGTGCCAGCAGCTTAGAGGGCAGAGGGGAAAAACTGTTTTTT. Amino acids: CASSLEGRGEKLFF.